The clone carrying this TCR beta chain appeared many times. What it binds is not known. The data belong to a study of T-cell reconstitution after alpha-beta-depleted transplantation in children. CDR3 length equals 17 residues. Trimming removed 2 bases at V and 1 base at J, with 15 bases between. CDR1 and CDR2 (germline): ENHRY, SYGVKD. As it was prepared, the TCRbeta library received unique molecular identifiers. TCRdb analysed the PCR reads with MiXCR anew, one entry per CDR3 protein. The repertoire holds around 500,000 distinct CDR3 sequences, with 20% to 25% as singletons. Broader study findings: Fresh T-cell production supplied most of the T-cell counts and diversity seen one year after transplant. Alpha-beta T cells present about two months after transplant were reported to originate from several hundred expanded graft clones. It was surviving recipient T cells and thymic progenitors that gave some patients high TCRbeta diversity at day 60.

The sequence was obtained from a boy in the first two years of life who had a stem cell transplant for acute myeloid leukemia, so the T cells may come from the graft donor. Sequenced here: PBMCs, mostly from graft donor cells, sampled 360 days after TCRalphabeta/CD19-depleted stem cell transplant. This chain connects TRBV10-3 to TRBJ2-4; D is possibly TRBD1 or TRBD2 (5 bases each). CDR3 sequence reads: CAISEEGPLWAKNIQYF. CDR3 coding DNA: TGTGCCATCAGTGAGGAGGGGCCCCTTTGGGCCAAAAACATTCAGTACTTC.